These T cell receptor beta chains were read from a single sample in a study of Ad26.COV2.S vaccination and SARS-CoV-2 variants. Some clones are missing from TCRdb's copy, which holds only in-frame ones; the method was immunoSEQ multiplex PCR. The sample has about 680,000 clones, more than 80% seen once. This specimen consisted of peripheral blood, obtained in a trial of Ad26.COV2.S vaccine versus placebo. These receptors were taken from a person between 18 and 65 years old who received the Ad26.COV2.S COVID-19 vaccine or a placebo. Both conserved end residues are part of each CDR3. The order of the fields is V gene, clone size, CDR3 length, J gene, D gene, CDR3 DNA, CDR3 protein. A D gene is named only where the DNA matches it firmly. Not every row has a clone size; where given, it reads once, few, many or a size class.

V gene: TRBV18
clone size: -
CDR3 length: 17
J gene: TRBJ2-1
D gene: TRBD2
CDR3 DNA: TGTGCCAGCTCACCATCTAGCGGGCTTTCCTCCTACAATGAGCAGTTCTTC
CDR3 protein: CASSPSSGLSSYNEQFF

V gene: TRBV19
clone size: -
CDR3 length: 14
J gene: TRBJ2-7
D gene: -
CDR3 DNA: TGTGCCAGTAGTGTAACAGGGAGCTCCTACGAGCAGTACTTC
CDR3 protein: CASSVTGSSYEQYF

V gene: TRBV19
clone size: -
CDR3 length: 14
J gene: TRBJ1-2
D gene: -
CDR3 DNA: TGTGCCAGTAGTAGCACAGGGAGCTCATATGGCTACACCTTC
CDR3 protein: CASSSTGSSYGYTF

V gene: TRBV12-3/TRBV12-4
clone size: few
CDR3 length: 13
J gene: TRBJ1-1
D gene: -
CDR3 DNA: TGTGCCAGCAGGTCTACAGGGCGGACTGAAGCTTTCTTT
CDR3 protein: CASRSTGRTEAFF

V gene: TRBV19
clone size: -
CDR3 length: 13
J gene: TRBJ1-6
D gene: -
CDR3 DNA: TGTGCCAGTATCGGAGGGGGGAATTCACCCCTCCACTTT
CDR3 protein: CASIGGGNSPLHF

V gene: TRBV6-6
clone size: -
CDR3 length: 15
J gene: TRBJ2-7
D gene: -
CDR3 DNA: TGTGCCAGCAGTTACTCGACGCAGGGGAAAGGCGAGCAGTACTTC
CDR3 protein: CASSYSTQGKGEQYF

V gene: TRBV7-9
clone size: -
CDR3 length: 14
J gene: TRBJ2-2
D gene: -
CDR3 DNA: TGTGCCAGCAGCTTACAGGGCCAAGCCGGGGAGCTGTTTTTT
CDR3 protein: CASSLQGQAGELFF

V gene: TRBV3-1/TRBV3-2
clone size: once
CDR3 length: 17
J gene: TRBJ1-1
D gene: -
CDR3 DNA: TGTGCCAGCAGCCCCCAAGGCCAGGGATTTCAGAACACTGAAGCTTTCTTT
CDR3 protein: CASSPQGQGFQNTEAFF

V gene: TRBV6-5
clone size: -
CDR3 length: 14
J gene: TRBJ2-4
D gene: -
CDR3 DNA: TGTGCCAGCAGTTACTCTGGGCAGTGGGACATTCAGTACTTC
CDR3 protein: CASSYSGQWDIQYF

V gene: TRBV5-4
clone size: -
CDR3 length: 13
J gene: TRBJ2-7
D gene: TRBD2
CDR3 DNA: TGTGCCAGCAGCTTGGGGACTAGCCGCGAGCAGTACTTC
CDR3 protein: CASSLGTSREQYF

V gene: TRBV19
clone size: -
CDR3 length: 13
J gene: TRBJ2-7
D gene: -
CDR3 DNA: TGTGCCAGTAGTAGTACAGGACCCTACGAGCAGTACTTC
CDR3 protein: CASSSTGPYEQYF

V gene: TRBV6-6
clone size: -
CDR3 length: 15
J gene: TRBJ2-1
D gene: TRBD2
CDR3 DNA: TGTGCCAGCAGCCCTAGCGGGGGGGCCAGAAATGAGCAGTTCTTC
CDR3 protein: CASSPSGGARNEQFF

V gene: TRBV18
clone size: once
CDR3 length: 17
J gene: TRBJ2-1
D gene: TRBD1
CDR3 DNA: TGTGCCAGCTCACCGGTGTCCTCGCAGGGGGCGCAGATTGAGCAGTTCTTC
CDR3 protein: CASSPVSSQGAQIEQFF

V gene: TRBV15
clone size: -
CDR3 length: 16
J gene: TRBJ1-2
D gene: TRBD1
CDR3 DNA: TGTGCCACCAGCAGAGCGGGTTGGGGACAGGGGGTAGGCTACACCTTC
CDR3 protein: CATSRAGWGQGVGYTF

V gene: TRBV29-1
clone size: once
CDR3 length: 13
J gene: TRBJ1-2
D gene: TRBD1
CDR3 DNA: TGCAGCGTCACCAGGACAGGAGGTCATGGCTACACCTTC
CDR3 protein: CSVTRTGGHGYTF

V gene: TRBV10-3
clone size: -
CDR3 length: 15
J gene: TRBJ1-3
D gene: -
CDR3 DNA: TGTGCCATCAGTGCGGTGGGCAGGTCTGGAAACACCATATATTTT
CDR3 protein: CAISAVGRSGNTIYF

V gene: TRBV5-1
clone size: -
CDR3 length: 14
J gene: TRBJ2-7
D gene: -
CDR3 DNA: TGCGCCAGCAGCGGCGCGGGGTCTAGCTACGAGCAGTACTTC
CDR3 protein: CASSGAGSSYEQYF

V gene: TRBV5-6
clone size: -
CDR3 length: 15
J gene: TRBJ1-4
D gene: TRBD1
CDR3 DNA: TGTGCCAGCAGCTTGGGGGACAGGGCGAGTGAAAAACTGTTTTTT
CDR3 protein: CASSLGDRASEKLFF

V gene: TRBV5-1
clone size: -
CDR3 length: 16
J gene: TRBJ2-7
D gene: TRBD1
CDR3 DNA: TGCGCCAGCAGCCTTGGGACAGGGCAGAGCTCCTACGAGCAGTACTTC
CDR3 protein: CASSLGTGQSSYEQYF

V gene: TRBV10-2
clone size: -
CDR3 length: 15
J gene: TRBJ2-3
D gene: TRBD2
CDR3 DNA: TGCGCCAGCAGTGACGTTGCGGGAGGTTCAGATACGCAGTATTTT
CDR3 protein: CASSDVAGGSDTQYF

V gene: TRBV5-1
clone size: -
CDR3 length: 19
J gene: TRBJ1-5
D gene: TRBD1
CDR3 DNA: TGCGCCAGCAGCCTAGGACCGGGACAGGGAGCATATAGCAATCAGCCCCAGCATTTT
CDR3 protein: CASSLGPGQGAYSNQPQHF

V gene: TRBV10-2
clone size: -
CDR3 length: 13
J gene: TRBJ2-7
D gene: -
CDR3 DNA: TGCGCCACAAGAGGGCTTAGGCCCGACGAGCAGTACTTC
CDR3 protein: CATRGLRPDEQYF

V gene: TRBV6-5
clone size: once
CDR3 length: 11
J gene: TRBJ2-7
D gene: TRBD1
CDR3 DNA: TGTGCCAGCAGCCCGGACAGGGTTCAGTACTTC
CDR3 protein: CASSPDRVQYF

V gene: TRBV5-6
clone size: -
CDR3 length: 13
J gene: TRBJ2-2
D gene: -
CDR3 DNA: TGTGCCAGCAGCCCTTATAACACCGGGGAGCTGTTTTTT
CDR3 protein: CASSPYNTGELFF

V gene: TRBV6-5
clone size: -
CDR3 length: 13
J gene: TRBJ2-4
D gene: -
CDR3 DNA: TGTGCCAGCAGACTGTTTGGCAAAAACATTCAGTACTTC
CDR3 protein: CASRLFGKNIQYF

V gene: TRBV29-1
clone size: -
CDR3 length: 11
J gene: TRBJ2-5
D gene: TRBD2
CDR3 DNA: TGCAGCGCCGGGGGGATGGGGACCCAGTACTTC
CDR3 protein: CSAGGMGTQYF

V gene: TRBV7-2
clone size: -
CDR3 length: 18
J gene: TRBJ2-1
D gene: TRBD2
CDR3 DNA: TGTGCCAGCAGCCCCCGGACTAGCGGGAGACCCTCCTACAATGAGCAGTTCTTC
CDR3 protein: CASSPRTSGRPSYNEQFF

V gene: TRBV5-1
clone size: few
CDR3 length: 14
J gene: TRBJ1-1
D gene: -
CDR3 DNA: TGCGCCAGCAGCGTAGAGGGGAACCCCACTGAAGCTTTCTTT
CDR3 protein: CASSVEGNPTEAFF

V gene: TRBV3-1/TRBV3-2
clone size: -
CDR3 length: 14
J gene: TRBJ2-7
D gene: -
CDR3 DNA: TGTGCCAGCAGCCAGGCGGTGGCCTCCTACGAGCAGTACTTC
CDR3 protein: CASSQAVASYEQYF

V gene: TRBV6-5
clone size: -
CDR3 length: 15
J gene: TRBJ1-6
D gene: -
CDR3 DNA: TGTGCCAGCATGAAACCCGGGACCTATAATTCACCCCTCCACTTT
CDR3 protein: CASMKPGTYNSPLHF

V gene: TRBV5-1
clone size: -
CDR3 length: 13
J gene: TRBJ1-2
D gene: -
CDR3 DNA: TGCGCCAGCAGCTTGGTGGGTGCCTATGGCTACACCTTC
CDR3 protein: CASSLVGAYGYTF

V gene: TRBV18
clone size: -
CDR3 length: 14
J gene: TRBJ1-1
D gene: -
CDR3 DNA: TGTGCCAGCTCACCACTTCCGGGGAACACTGAAGCTTTCTTT
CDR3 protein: CASSPLPGNTEAFF

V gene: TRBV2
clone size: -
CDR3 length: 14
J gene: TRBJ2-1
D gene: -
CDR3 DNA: TGTGCCAGCCGGTTCGGGAGAAGGGCCGATGAGCAGTTCTTC
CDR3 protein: CASRFGRRADEQFF

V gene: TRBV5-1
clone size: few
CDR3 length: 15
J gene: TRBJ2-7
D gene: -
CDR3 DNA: TGCGCCAGCAGCAGGGGATCGCCGGGCGCCGACGAGCAGTACTTC
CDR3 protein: CASSRGSPGADEQYF

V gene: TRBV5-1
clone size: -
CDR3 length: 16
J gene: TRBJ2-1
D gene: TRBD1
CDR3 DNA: TGCGCCAGCAGCTTGGGAGGGACAGGGAATCGCGATGAGCAGTTCTTC
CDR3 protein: CASSLGGTGNRDEQFF

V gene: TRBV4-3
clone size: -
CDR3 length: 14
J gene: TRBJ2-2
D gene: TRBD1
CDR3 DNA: TGCGCCAGCAGCCACGGACAGGGGGCGGGTATGGTGTTTTTT
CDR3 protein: CASSHGQGAGMVFF

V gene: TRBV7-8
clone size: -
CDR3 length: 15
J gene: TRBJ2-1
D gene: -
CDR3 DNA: TGTGCCAGCAGCTTCCTAGCGAGCTCCTACAATGAGCAGTTCTTC
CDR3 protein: CASSFLASSYNEQFF

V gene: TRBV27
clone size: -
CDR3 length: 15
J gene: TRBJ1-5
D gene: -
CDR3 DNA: TGTGCCAGCAGTTTAGGGCTATATAGCAATCAGCCCCAGCATTTT
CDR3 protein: CASSLGLYSNQPQHF

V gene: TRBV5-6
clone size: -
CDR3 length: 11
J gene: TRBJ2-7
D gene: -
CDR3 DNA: TGTGCCAGCACCTACGAGAGCGAGCAGTACTTC
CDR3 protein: CASTYESEQYF

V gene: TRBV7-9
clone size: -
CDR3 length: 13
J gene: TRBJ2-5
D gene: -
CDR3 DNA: TGTGCCAGCGATAGGGCGATGGGGGGGACCCAGTACTTC
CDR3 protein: CASDRAMGGTQYF

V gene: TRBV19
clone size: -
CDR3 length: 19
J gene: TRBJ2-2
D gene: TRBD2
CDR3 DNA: TGTGCCAGTAGTATTCAACAGCGGGAGGGCAGTTTATCCACCGGGGAGCTGTTTTTT
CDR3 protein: CASSIQQREGSLSTGELFF

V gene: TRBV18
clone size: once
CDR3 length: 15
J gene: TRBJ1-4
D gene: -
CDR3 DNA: TGTGCCAGCTCACCGGACCGAGCAACTAATGAAAAACTGTTTTTT
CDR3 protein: CASSPDRATNEKLFF

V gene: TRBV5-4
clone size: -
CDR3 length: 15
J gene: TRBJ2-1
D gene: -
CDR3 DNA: TGTGCCAGCAGCTTGGAGGAGGGTGGGTACAATGAGCAGTTCTTC
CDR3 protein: CASSLEEGGYNEQFF

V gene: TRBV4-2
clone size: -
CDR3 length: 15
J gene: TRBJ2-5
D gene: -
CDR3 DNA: TGTGCCAGCAGCCAAGAGGACACAAACCAAGAGACCCAGTACTTC
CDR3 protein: CASSQEDTNQETQYF

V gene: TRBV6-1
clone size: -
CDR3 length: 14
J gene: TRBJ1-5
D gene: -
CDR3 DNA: TGTGCCAGCAGTGAAGTACCAGCCACTGGAGCCCAGCATTTT
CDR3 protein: CASSEVPATGAQHF

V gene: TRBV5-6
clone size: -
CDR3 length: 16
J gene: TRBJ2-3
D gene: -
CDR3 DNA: TGTGCCAGCAGCTTGCGGACAGTTCGATTCACAGATACGCAGTATTTT
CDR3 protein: CASSLRTVRFTDTQYF

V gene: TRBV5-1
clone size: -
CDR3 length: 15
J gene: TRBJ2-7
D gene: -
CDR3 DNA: TGCGCCAGCAGCTTGAGGAGCATAACCCCCTACGAGCAGTACTTC
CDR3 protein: CASSLRSITPYEQYF

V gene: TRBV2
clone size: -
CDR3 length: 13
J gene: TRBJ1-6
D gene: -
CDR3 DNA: TGTGCCAGCGGGACCGACTATAATTCACCCCTCCACTTT
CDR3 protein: CASGTDYNSPLHF

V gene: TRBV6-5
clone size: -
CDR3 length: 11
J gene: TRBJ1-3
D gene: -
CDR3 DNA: TGTGCCAGCGCAAATTTCGGCACCATATATTTT
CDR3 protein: CASANFGTIYF

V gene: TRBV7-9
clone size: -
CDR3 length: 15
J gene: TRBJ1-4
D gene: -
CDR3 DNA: TGTGCCAGCAGCTTAGAAAACAGCAGAAATGAAAAACTGTTTTTT
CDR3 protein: CASSLENSRNEKLFF

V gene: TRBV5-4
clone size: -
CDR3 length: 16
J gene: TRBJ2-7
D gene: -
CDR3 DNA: TGTGCCAGCAGCTCGGGTAGCGCGGGAAAAATGGGCGAGCAGTACTTC
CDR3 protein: CASSSGSAGKMGEQYF

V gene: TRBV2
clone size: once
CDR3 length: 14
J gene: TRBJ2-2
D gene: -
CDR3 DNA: TGTGCCAGCAGAGAGACTACCTCAGGGGGGGAGCTGTTTTTT
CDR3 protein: CASRETTSGGELFF

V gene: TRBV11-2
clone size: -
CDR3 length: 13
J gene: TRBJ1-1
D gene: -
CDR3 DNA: TGTGCCAGCAGCACACAGGATGAGACTGAAGCTTTCTTT
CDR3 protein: CASSTQDETEAFF

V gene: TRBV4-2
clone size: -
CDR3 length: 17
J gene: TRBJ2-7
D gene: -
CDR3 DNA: TGTGCCAGCAGCCAAGTCTCTGAAGGGAGTGTCCCCTACGAGCAGTACTTC
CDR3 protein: CASSQVSEGSVPYEQYF

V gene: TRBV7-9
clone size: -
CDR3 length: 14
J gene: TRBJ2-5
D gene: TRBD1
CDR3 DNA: TGTGCCAGCAGCGCTCCAGGGGGCGGCGAGACCCAGTACTTC
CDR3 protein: CASSAPGGGETQYF

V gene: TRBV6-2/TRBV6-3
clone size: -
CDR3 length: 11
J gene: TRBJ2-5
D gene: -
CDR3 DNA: TGTGCCAGCAGTTACAAAGAGACCCAGTACTTC
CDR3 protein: CASSYKETQYF

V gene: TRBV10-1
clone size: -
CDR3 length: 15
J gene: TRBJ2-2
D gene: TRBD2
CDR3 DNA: TGCGCCAGCAGTGTCGGGACTAGCGGGACCGGGGAGCTGTTTTTT
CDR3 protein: CASSVGTSGTGELFF

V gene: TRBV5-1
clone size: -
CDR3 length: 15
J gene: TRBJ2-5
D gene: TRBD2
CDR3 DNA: TGCGCCAGCAGCATAGCGGGAGCGCGGGGGGAGACCCAGTACTTC
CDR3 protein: CASSIAGARGETQYF

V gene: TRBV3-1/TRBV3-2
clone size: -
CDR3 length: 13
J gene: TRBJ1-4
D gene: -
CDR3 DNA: TGTGCCAGCAGCCAAAGGACCGGTGAAAAACTGTTTTTT
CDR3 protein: CASSQRTGEKLFF

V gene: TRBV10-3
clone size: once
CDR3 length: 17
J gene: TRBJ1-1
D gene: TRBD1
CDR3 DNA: TGTGCCATCAAGAGCACGACAGGGGAAGTGGTCTACACTGAAGCTTTCTTT
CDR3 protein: CAIKSTTGEVVYTEAFF